One sample yielded the 23 T cell receptor beta chains listed below, sequenced in a study of T-cell memory formation after mild COVID-19. TCRdb re-analysed the 5' RACE reads in MiXCR, keeping a single row per CDR3 protein. The table has roughly 600,000 distinct CDR3 sequences, 18% seen once. Sequencing was performed on PBMCs or a T cell subset sorted from them (not recorded which). These receptors were taken from an adult woman who had mild COVID-19 (a few samples of this study predate the infection). Cell type and time point are not known.

This clonotype was seen repeatedly, ten times or more. This chain links TRBV5-1 with TRBJ2-7; no clear D gene. The CDR3 is 14 residues long. Germline values: CDR1 SGHRS, CDR2 YFSETQ. The V end lost 1 base, the J end lost 1 base, and 9 bases lay between the germline ends. The CDR3 region is CASSLNFGSYEQYF. In nucleotides, the CDR3 is TGCGCCAGCAGCTTGAATTTTGGGTCCTACGAGCAGTACTTC.

This clonotype was counted a few times. The chain recombines TRBV12-3 or TRBV12-4 with TRBJ2-1, with 8 bases lining up with TRBD1. V was clipped by 4 bases and J by 3 bases; unmatched bases: 8. The CDR3 contains 16 residues. The CDR3 nucleotides read TGTGCCAGCAGTTCCACAGGGGGGCTCTACTACAATGAGCAGTTCTTC. Translating gives CASSSTGGLYYNEQFF.

This clonotype was picked up a small number of times. The rearrangement links TRBV9 to TRBJ2-1; TRBD1 matches 10 bases. This CDR3 comprises 15 residues. J was trimmed by 1 base and V by 3 bases; bases with no gene match: 1. Germline V lookup: CDR1 SGDLS, CDR2 YYNGEE. This CDR3 reads CASSGQGASYNEQFF. The DNA for the CDR3 is TGTGCCAGCAGCGGACAGGGGGCTTCCTACAATGAGCAGTTCTTC.

The genes are TRBV25-1 and TRBJ1-1, with D possibly being TRBD1 (6 bases). Germline V gene lookup returns CDR1 MGHDK and CDR2 SYGVNS. The ends were cut back, 1 base at V and 3 bases at J, with 27 bases in the middle. This CDR3 comprises 20 residues. The CDR3 DNA reads TGTGCCAGCAGTGAATTCGGGGGGGGCAGGGTTGCCGACGTCGACACTGAAGCTTTCTTT. It codes for CASSEFGGGRVADVDTEAFF.

The chain carries TRBV30 and TRBJ2-1; TRBD2 agrees at 8 bases. The CDR3 has 11 amino acids. Germline lookup yields CDR1 GTSNPN and CDR2 SVGIG (reference sequence). Trimming took 0 bases from V and 13 from J; bases not matched to a gene: 2. CDR3 in DNA: TGTGCCTGGAGTGTACTAGCGGATCAGTTCTTC. Protein product: CAWSVLADQFF. The full variable domain, in which reference TRBV30 and TRBJ2-1 provide the parts outside the CDR3, is SQTIHQWPATLVQPVGSPLSLECTVEGTSNPNLYWYRQAAGRGLQLLFYSVGIGQISSEVPQNLSASRPQDRQFILSSKKLLLSDSGFYLCAWSVLADQFFGPGTRLTVL.

The chain links TRBV7-9 to TRBJ2-2; no definite D call. The germline V gene has CDR1 SEHNR and CDR2 FQNEAQ (reference sequence). This CDR3 spans 14 amino acids. Trimming cost V 3 bases and J 7 bases, with 12 bases left between them. For the CDR3, the DNA is TGTGCCAGCAGCTTTATCCTCTCGCACGGGGAGCTGTTTTTT. Amino acid sequence: CASSFILSHGELFF.

CDR3 in DNA: TGTGCCACCTCGGACGGGAACACTGAAGCTTTCTTT. Residues: CATSDGNTEAFF. The chain uses TRBV15 and TRBJ1-1; no clear D gene. Germline V gives CDR1 LNHNV, CDR2 YYDKDF (reference sequence). V lost 8 bases and J 1 base, leaving 8 bases between the germline ends. The CDR3 spans 12 residues. The full variable domain, its missing parts supplied by reference TRBV15 and TRBJ1-1, is DAMVIQNPRYQVTQFGKPVTLSCSQTLNHNVMYWYQQKSSQAPKLLFHYYDKDFNNEADTPDNFQSRRPNTSFCFLDIRSPGLGDTAMYLCATSDGNTEAFFGQGTRLTVV.

The chain joins TRBV5-4 to TRBJ1-1, with D maybe TRBD1 (5 bases). Trimming removed 2 bases from V and 11 bases from J, with 19 bases in between. This CDR3 is 14 amino acids long. Looked up from germline, CDR1 is SGHNT and CDR2 is YYREEE (reference sequence). CDR3 residues: CASSFFPGDWEAFF. The CDR3 DNA follows: TGTGCCAGCAGCTTCTTCCCGGGGGACTGGGAGGCTTTCTTT.

V gene TRBV12-3 or TRBV12-4 combines with J gene TRBJ2-1; 7 bases are a match to TRBD1. V shed 3 bases, J shed 7 bases, and the junction held 9 bases outside the gene matches. This CDR3 contains 15 residues. The CDR3 region has the DNA TGTGCCAGCAGTTTTGTTAGGGGGCGAGGTAATGAGCAGTTCTTC. Translation gives CASSFVRGRGNEQFF.

J is TRBJ2-1 and V is TRBV12-3 or TRBV12-4, with a possible D match to TRBD1 (6 bases). Trimming stripped 4 bases from V and 8 bases from J, with 18 bases between. The CDR3 contains 15 residues. The CDR3 here is CASSSGVERTYEQFF. Here the CDR3 DNA reads TGTGCCAGCAGTTCAGGGGTCGAGCGTACCTATGAGCAGTTCTTC.

The V gene is TRBV12-3 or TRBV12-4, the J gene TRBJ2-1; 8 positions match TRBD2. V was pared by 6 bases and J by 8 bases, with 12 bases of the junction left unmatched. This CDR3 has 15 residues. The CDR3 is CASSLPGGGFYEQFF. CDR3 DNA: TGTGCCAGCAGCCTACCTGGCGGGGGGTTTTATGAGCAGTTCTTC.

This clonotype has just a few counts. V gene TRBV2 combines with J gene TRBJ2-2; TRBD1 agrees at 9 bases. Trimming took 6 bases from V and 0 from J; bases not matched to a gene: 5. The CDR3 consists of 16 residues. Per the germline V gene, CDR1 is SNHLY and CDR2 is FYNNEI. In DNA, the CDR3 is TGTGCCAGCAGCCTCAGGACAGGGGCGAACACCGGGGAGCTGTTTTTT. Translation gives CASSLRTGANTGELFF.

V and J are TRBV3-1 and TRBJ2-5; a weak D match, TRBD2 (6 bases). Germline V CDR1 and CDR2: LGHDT, YNNKEL (reference sequence). The CDR3 is made up of 15 amino acids. Trimming left V 0 bases short and J 5 bases short, with 13 bases between. The CDR3 region has the DNA TGTGCCAGCAGCCAAGATTTAGGAGGGGCGGAGACCCAGTACTTC. It codes for CASSQDLGGAETQYF.

This clonotype was seen a handful of times. This chain connects TRBV7-9 to TRBJ1-1; 7 bases are a match to TRBD1. The CDR3 is made up of 14 amino acids. Germline CDR1 and CDR2: SEHNR and FQNEAQ (reference sequence). The J segment lost 4 bases and the V segment lost 5 bases, leaving 7 bases of the junction unmatched. The CDR3 DNA is TGTGCCAGCAGCCAGGGGGGTTTGGGCACTGAAGCTTTCTTT. Protein sequence: CASSQGGLGTEAFF.

This clonotype was observed a handful of times. The rearrangement links TRBV19 to TRBJ2-3; possible D gene TRBD1, 6 bases. Per the germline V gene, CDR1 is LNHDA and CDR2 is SQIVND (reference sequence). With 7 bases removed from V and 2 bases from J, the gap between germline ends came to 25 bases. The CDR3 length is 18 residues. CDR3 sequence: CASTDERVGATITDTQYF. DNA of the CDR3: TGTGCCAGTACCGATGAAAGGGTGGGGGCGACAATCACAGATACGCAGTATTTT.

The table lists this clonotype with a few counts. The rearrangement links TRBV27 to TRBJ2-1, with 11 positions matching TRBD2. The CDR3 loop spans 19 amino acids. Germline CDR1 MNHEY, CDR2 SMNVEV (reference sequence). V lost 4 bases to trimming and J lost 4 bases; unmatched junction nucleotides: 15. The CDR3 region is CASSWLIGPSGRMYNEQFF. The CDR3 DNA reads TGTGCCAGCAGTTGGCTCATCGGGCCTAGCGGGAGGATGTACAATGAGCAGTTCTTC.

As to this clonotype: A clone one base away is much larger, so this may be a read error. In DNA form, the CDR3 reads TGTGCCAGCAGCTCCGACAGGGACGGGGAGCTGTTTTTT. It encodes CASSSDRDGELFF. The chain has TRBV7-2 and TRBJ2-2; 7 nucleotides agree with TRBD1. CDR1 SGHTA and CDR2 FQGNSA come from the germline V gene. The CDR3 runs 13 residues. The trim removed 4 bases at V and 7 bases at J, leaving 3 bases unmatched.

This clonotype turned up a few times. This chain connects TRBV10-3 to TRBJ2-7, with D possibly matching TRBD2 (5 bases). Trimming stripped 2 bases from V and 7 bases from J, with 15 bases between. Looked up from germline, CDR1 is ENHRY and CDR2 is SYGVKD. CDR3 length: 14 amino acids. CDR3 in DNA: TGTGCCATCAGTGAGACTAGGGCGGTGTGGGAGCAGTACTTC. Translation: CAISETRAVWEQYF.

The chain couples TRBV12-3 or TRBV12-4 to TRBJ2-7; D is possibly TRBD2 (5 bases). CDR3 length equals 14 residues. V was pared by 3 bases and J by 4 bases, with 13 bases between. CDR3 amino acids: CASSFFVASYEQYF. The CDR3, as DNA: TGTGCCAGCAGTTTCTTTGTAGCGTCATACGAGCAGTACTTC.

The V call is TRBV25-1, the J call TRBJ2-3; 11 bases line up with TRBD2. The germline gives CDR1 MGHDK, CDR2 SYGVNS. V shed 5 bases and J 4 bases; nucleotides not matched to a gene: 8. There are 16 residues in the CDR3. CDR3: CASSPLTSGGSDTQYF. For the CDR3, the DNA is TGTGCCAGCAGTCCCCTCACTAGCGGGGGCTCAGATACGCAGTATTTT.

This clonotype showed up many times. This rearrangement joins TRBV7-6 to TRBJ2-3; a weak D match, TRBD2 (6 bases). CDR3 length: 13 amino acids. V lost 6 bases, J lost 2 bases, and 9 bases lay in between. Germline V gene data show CDR1 as SGHVS and CDR2 as FNYEAQ. The CDR3 sequence: CASSRDFTDTQYF. CDR3 in DNA: TGTGCCAGCAGTCGGGACTTCACAGATACGCAGTATTTT.

The gene calls are TRBV6-2 or TRBV6-3 and TRBJ2-7; 7 bases fit TRBD1. The germline CDR1 and CDR2 sequences are MNHEY and SVGEGT. This CDR3 spans 15 amino acids. Trimming cost V 6 bases and J 0 bases; bases outside gene matches: 8. The DNA for the CDR3 is TGTGCCAGCAGCCGACAGGGATCAAGCTCCTACGAGCAGTACTTC. It codes for CASSRQGSSSYEQYF.

The J gene is TRBJ2-1, the V gene TRBV7-2, with 7 bases matching TRBD2. With 1 base clipped from V and 7 bases from J, the junction kept 10 bases outside the gene matches. CDR3 size: 16 residues. Germline V CDR1 and CDR2: SGHTA, FQGNSA. The DNA of the CDR3 is TGTGCCAGCAGCTTAGTGGGGGACTACCACGGAAATGAGCAGTTCTTC. It is translated as CASSLVGDYHGNEQFF.